Below are 3 T cell receptor beta chains sequenced from a single sample in a study of T-cell memory formation after mild COVID-19. TCRdb reprocessed the 5' RACE reads via MiXCR and lists one record per CDR3 protein. The data contain about 470,000 distinct CDR3 sequences, 15% to 20% of them seen just once; the ten biggest clones take up 12%. Sequences were obtained from PBMCs or a T cell subset sorted from them (not recorded which). The receptor source for this set is an adult woman who had mild COVID-19 (a few samples of this study predate the infection). Cell type and time point are not known.

This clonotype turned up a few times. The V and J genes are TRBV12-3 or TRBV12-4 and TRBJ1-1; unclear D gene. Trimming removed 6 bases from V and 5 bases from J, with 16 bases in between. The CDR3 is 14 amino acids. The CDR3 nucleotides are TGTGCCAGCAGGGTAAGGGAGGTAGTGACTGAAGCTTTCTTT. It encodes CASRVREVVTEAFF.

V is TRBV5-1 and J is TRBJ2-5, with D hard to call. The ends were cut back, 0 bases at V and 5 bases at J, with 8 bases in the middle. The CDR3 spans 13 residues. CDR1 and CDR2 (germline): SGHRS, YFSETQ. CDR3 DNA: TGCGCCAGCAGCTTGGGGGTCGGGGAGACCCAGTACTTC. It codes for CASSLGVGETQYF. The entire variable domain, with the rest obtained from reference TRBV5-1 and TRBJ2-5, is as follows: KAGVTQTPRYLIKTRGQQVTLSCSPISGHRSVSWYQQTPGQGLQFLFEYFSETQRNKGNFPGRFSGRQFSNSRSEMNVSTLELGDSALYLCASSLGVGETQYFGPGTRLLVL.

This clonotype was picked up a small number of times. V and J are TRBV5-1 and TRBJ1-4; TRBD1 matches at 7 bases. Trimming removed 5 bases from V and 4 bases from J; junction bases left unmatched: 5. This CDR3 comprises 14 residues. CDR1 is SGHRS, CDR2 YFSETQ, per germline. Here the CDR3 DNA reads TGCGCCAGCAGGAAACAGGGGAGTAATGAAAAACTGTTTTTT. The encoded protein is CASRKQGSNEKLFF.